These 16 T cell receptor beta chains came from one sample sequenced in a study of control samples from healthy donors and cancer patients. Sequencing used immunoSEQ multiplex PCR; TCRdb keeps in-frame clones, though not all of them. The sample carries about 95,000 clones, about 87% recorded once. The sequencing sample was made of blood. The receptor source for this set is a woman aged 70-85 years in good health.

This CDR3 is CASSPGQGRNTEAFF. The CDR3 nucleotides read TGTGCCAGCAGCCCCGGACAGGGAAGAAACACTGAAGCTTTCTTT. The chain is built from TRBV7-9 and TRBJ1-1; 8 bases map to TRBD1. Unmatched junction bases numbered 7, after V lost 5 bases and J lost 2 bases. The CDR3 extends over 15 amino acids. Germline-derived CDR1 and CDR2 are SEHNR and FQNEAQ (reference sequence).

This rearrangement joins TRBV7-8 to TRBJ2-2; 8 bases line up with TRBD2. The CDR3 spans 16 residues. Trimming at V came to 0 bases and at J to 3 bases, leaving 3 bases not matched to a gene. Germline V gene sequence: CDR1 SGHVS, CDR2 FQNEAQ. The CDR3 sequence is CASSLAGSGDTGELFF. CDR3 nucleotides: TGTGCCAGCAGCTTAGCCGGTAGCGGGGACACCGGGGAGCTGTTTTTT.

This chain links TRBV9 with TRBJ2-7, with D maybe TRBD1 (6 bases). Germline assignment: CDR1 SGDLS and CDR2 YYNGEE. This CDR3 contains 16 residues. Trimming cost V 4 bases and J 7 bases, with 24 bases left between them. The CDR3 sequence: CASSKKGDRSVGEQYF. CDR3 sequence (DNA): TGTGCCAGCAGCAAAAAGGGAGACAGGTCGGTTGGGGAGCAGTACTTC. The variable domain in full, completed from reference TRBV9 and TRBJ2-7, reads DSGVTQTPKHLITATGQRVTLRCSPRSGDLSVYWYQQSLDQGLQFLIQYYNGEERAKGNILERFSAQQFPDLHSELNLSSLELGDSALYFCASSKKGDRSVGEQYFGPGTRLTVT.

The V and J genes are TRBV5-4 and TRBJ1-1, with D possibly matching TRBD1 (5 bases). This CDR3 spans 15 amino acids. V lost 5 bases, J lost 0 bases, and 14 bases lay in between. The germline CDR1 and CDR2 sequences are SGHNT and YYREEE (reference sequence). The CDR3 bases are TGTGCCAGCAGTTCGCCCCAGGGAGTGAACACTGAAGCTTTCTTT. Protein product: CASSSPQGVNTEAFF. Filled out from reference TRBV5-4 and TRBJ1-1, the complete variable domain reads ETGVTQSPTHLIKTRGQQVTLRCSSQSGHNTVSWYQQALGQGPQFIFQYYREEENGRGNFPPRFSGLQFPNYSSELNVNALELDDSALYLCASSSPQGVNTEAFFGQGTRLTVV.

This sequence joins TRBV6-2 or TRBV6-3 and TRBJ2-4; 8 bases map to TRBD1. Germline CDR1 and CDR2: MNHEY and SVGEGT. V shed 5 bases and J 5 bases; nucleotides not matched to a gene: 11. The CDR3 has 16 residues. The CDR3 region is CASSVSGGRTQNIQYF. CDR3 coding DNA: TGTGCCAGCAGTGTATCAGGGGGCCGCACTCAAAACATTCAGTACTTC.

V usage is TRBV9 and J usage is TRBJ1-5; D call uncertain. This CDR3 is built from 14 residues. Germline values: CDR1 SGDLS, CDR2 YYNGEE. The V end was cut by 3 bases, the J end by 2 bases, with 9 bases between. The CDR3 loop reads CASSGDTGNQPQHF. CDR3 bases: TGTGCCAGCAGCGGTGACACGGGCAATCAGCCCCAGCATTTT. Filled out from reference TRBV9 and TRBJ1-5, the complete variable domain reads DSGVTQTPKHLITATGQRVTLRCSPRSGDLSVYWYQQSLDQGLQFLIQYYNGEERAKGNILERFSAQQFPDLHSELNLSSLELGDSALYFCASSGDTGNQPQHFGDGTRLSIL.

The sample holds one count of this clone. The V and J genes are TRBV5-1 and TRBJ1-6; D uncertain. This CDR3 comprises 15 residues. V shed 1 base and J shed 7 bases, with 12 bases lying between them. Germline assignment: CDR1 SGHRS and CDR2 YFSETQ. CDR3 loop: CASSLSEGGNSPLHF. CDR3 nucleotides: TGCGCCAGCAGCTTGTCGGAGGGCGGGAATTCACCCCTCCACTTT.

This clone has a single count. V gene TRBV3-1 (or the pseudogene TRBV3-2) combines with J gene TRBJ2-7; D could derive from TRBD1 or TRBD2 (5 bases each). Germline V lookup: CDR1 LGHDT, CDR2 YNNKEL (reference sequence). This CDR3 is built from 15 residues. Between the trimmed V and J ends, which lost 3 bases and 0 bases, there was a span of 12 bases. The CDR3 loop is CASSHPGRSSYEQYF. In DNA form, the CDR3 reads TGTGCCAGCAGCCATCCGGGACGTTCCTCCTACGAGCAGTACTTC.

V usage is TRBV2 and J usage is TRBJ2-1, with 9 bases lining up with TRBD2. The CDR3 contains 17 residues. The trim removed 6 bases at V and 3 bases at J, leaving 12 bases unmatched. The germline V gene has CDR1 SNHLY and CDR2 FYNNEI. CDR3 sequence: CASSKGGVTSGYNEQFF. CDR3 DNA: TGTGCCAGCAGCAAAGGCGGGGTGACTAGCGGCTACAATGAGCAGTTCTTC.

The V gene is TRBV30, the J gene TRBJ1-6, with 7 bases matching TRBD1. The CDR3 contains 15 residues. Germline loops: CDR1 GTSNPN, CDR2 SVGIG (reference sequence). The ends lost 3 bases at V and 7 bases at J; junction bases unmatched: 9. In DNA form, the CDR3 reads TGTGCCTGGAGACCCCGCACAGGGGTGAATTCACCCCTCCACTTT. Amino acids: CAWRPRTGVNSPLHF.

The CDR3 DNA sequence: TGTGCCAGCAGCTTACTGGGGGGTTTGGGTGAAAAACTGTTTTTT. This encodes CASSLLGGLGEKLFF. This chain uses TRBV11-2 with TRBJ1-4; a possible D gene is TRBD1 (5 bases). Trimming removed 2 bases at V and 7 bases at J, with 14 bases between. This CDR3 contains 15 residues. CDR1 SGHAT and CDR2 FQNNGV come from the germline V gene.

This rearrangement joins TRBV28 to TRBJ1-4; TRBD1 is a possible D gene (5 bases). The V end was cut by 6 bases, the J end by 11 bases, with 10 bases between. The CDR3 is 11 amino acids. Germline CDR1 and CDR2: MDHEN and SYDVKM. CDR3 sequence reads: CASRLDSKLFF. The DNA for the CDR3 is TGTGCCAGCAGACTAGACAGTAAACTGTTTTTT.

This clone appeared once. The rearrangement uses TRBV7-9 and TRBJ2-3; 11 nucleotides match TRBD2. Germline V gene lookup returns CDR1 SEHNR and CDR2 FQNEAQ (reference sequence). V lost 3 bases to trimming and J lost 4 bases; unmatched junction nucleotides: 3. The CDR3 covers 15 residues. The CDR3 protein is CASSFPSGRSDTQYF. Here the CDR3 DNA reads TGTGCCAGCAGCTTTCCTAGCGGGAGGTCAGATACGCAGTATTTT.

The chain has TRBV20-1 and TRBJ1-2; perhaps TRBD1 as D (5 bases). The germline CDR1 and CDR2 sequences are DFQATT and SNEGSKA (reference sequence). V was trimmed by 5 bases and J by 8 bases, leaving 12 bases between them. The CDR3 is made up of 11 amino acids. CDR3: CSAPGLAGYTF. CDR3 bases: TGCAGTGCTCCGGGACTGGCGGGCTACACCTTC.

A few counts support this clone. The chain joins TRBV7-2 to TRBJ1-4; TRBD1 is a possible D gene (5 bases). The length of the CDR3 is 16 residues. Trimming took 5 bases from V and 1 from J, leaving 14 bases between them. CDR1 is SGHTA and CDR2 is FQGNSA in the germline V gene. CDR3 region: CASSRGLFGTNEKLFF. CDR3 DNA: TGTGCCAGCAGCCGGGGCCTCTTCGGAACTAATGAAAAACTGTTTTTT.

The rearrangement uses TRBV2 and TRBJ1-2; perhaps TRBD1 as D (5 bases). There are 15 residues in the CDR3. The ends were cut back, 6 bases at V and 8 bases at J, with 22 bases in the middle. The V gene's germline CDR1 is SNHLY and CDR2 FYNNEI. The CDR3 coding sequence is TGTGCCAGCAGCCTCACGGGGCAGGGCCTAGTGGGCTACACCTTC. Translated: CASSLTGQGLVGYTF.